These 17 T cell receptor beta chains were sequenced from one sample in a study of OX40 agonist ivuxolimab in advanced cancers. Clones were sequenced by immunoSEQ multiplex PCR, and TCRdb holds only the in-frame ones, with some missing. The data show approximately 50,000 clones, with less than 90% seen just once and 0.77% held by the top ten. The source was CD4+ or CD8+ T cells sorted from blood, collected in a trial of the OX40 agonist ivuxolimab. These receptors were taken from an adult with an advanced solid tumor such as melanoma, head and neck, liver or kidney cancer.

This clone was seen once. The V gene is TRBV27, the J gene TRBJ1-1, with D possibly matching TRBD1 (5 bases). There are 14 residues in the CDR3. V was cut by 5 bases and J by 3 bases, with 13 bases left in between. Germline V lookup: CDR1 MNHEY, CDR2 SMNVEV (reference sequence). CDR3 sequence (DNA): TGTGCCAGCAGTCCCGTGTGGGGGGACACTGAAGCTTTCTTT. Translating it yields CASSPVWGDTEAFF.

This chain joins TRBV28 and TRBJ1-2; D is unclear. The germline gives CDR1 MDHEN, CDR2 SYDVKM. The CDR3 totals 16 residues. With 5 bases removed from V and 3 bases from J, the gap between germline ends came to 19 bases. CDR3 in amino acids: CASSPLVRQKDYGYTF. DNA for the CDR3: TGTGCCAGCAGTCCCCTTGTTCGGCAGAAAGACTATGGCTACACCTTC.

The V call is TRBV7-3, the J call TRBJ2-1, with 8 bases matching TRBD2. This CDR3 has 17 amino acids. CDR1 SGHTA and CDR2 FQGTGA come from the germline V gene. V trimming: 2 bases; J trimming: 0 bases; junction bases outside the gene matches: 6. In DNA form, the CDR3 reads TGTGCCAGCAGCTTATACCAGCGGGGGAGCTCCTACAATGAGCAGTTCTTC. Translating it yields CASSLYQRGSSYNEQFF.

The chain links TRBV7-2 to TRBJ1-4, with D unresolved. The CDR3 sequence is 17 residues long. Germline values: CDR1 SGHTA, CDR2 FQGNSA. Trimming pared 2 bases from V and 0 bases from J, leaving 13 bases between. The CDR3 nucleotides read TGTGCCAGCAGCTTATTAGGTCGTTCTGCAACTAATGAAAAACTGTTTTTT. It encodes CASSLLGRSATNEKLFF.

The chain couples TRBV2 to TRBJ2-2; 10 positions agree with TRBD2. J was trimmed by 12 bases and V by 4 bases; bases with no gene match: 8. CDR3 length: 14 residues. Germline CDR1 SNHLY, CDR2 FYNNEI. The CDR3 nucleotides read TGTGCCAGCAGTGTCCGGACTAGCGGAGGGAAGCTGTTTTTT. It specifies CASSVRTSGGKLFF.

CDR3 region: CAWSLGPWDTQYF. CDR3 sequence (DNA): TGTGCCTGGAGTTTGGGTCCTTGGGATACGCAGTATTTT. V and J are TRBV30 and TRBJ2-3; D is undetermined. This CDR3 region has 13 residues. Trimming pared 2 bases from V and 6 bases from J, leaving 12 bases between. From germline, CDR1 is GTSNPN and CDR2 SVGIG (reference sequence).

The chain recombines TRBV27 with TRBJ2-5; 8 nucleotides align to TRBD2. Per germline, CDR1 MNHEY and CDR2 SMNVEV (reference sequence). The CDR3 runs 15 residues. V lost 8 bases and J lost 5; bases outside the gene matches: 13. CDR3 loop: CASRSLGLAEETQYF. As DNA, the CDR3 is TGTGCCAGCCGGTCCTTAGGACTAGCTGAGGAGACCCAGTACTTC.

This rearrangement joins TRBV2 to TRBJ2-2; possibly TRBD1 for D (6 bases). CDR1 is SNHLY, CDR2 FYNNEI, per germline. CDR3 size: 15 residues. Trimming pared 6 bases from V and 1 base from J, leaving 12 bases between. In DNA, the CDR3 is TGTGCCAGCAGGATGGGACACTTGAACACCGGGGAGCTGTTTTTT. It specifies CASRMGHLNTGELFF.

The J gene is TRBJ1-4, the V gene TRBV5-1; weak D call: TRBD1 (5 bases). Germline-derived CDR1 and CDR2 are SGHRS and YFSETQ. Trimming removed 5 bases at V and 12 bases at J, with 14 bases between. The length of the CDR3 is 12 residues. CDR3 protein: CASRAGTGELFF. DNA of the CDR3: TGCGCCAGCAGAGCAGGGACGGGGGAACTGTTTTTT.

The CDR3 here is CASRPRQGYGYTF. CDR3 DNA: TGTGCCAGTAGGCCGAGACAGGGGTATGGCTACACCTTC. The J gene is TRBJ1-2, the V gene TRBV19, with TRBD1 matching 8 bases. The CDR3 sequence is 13 residues long. Germline trimming cut 6 bases from V and 5 bases from J; bases unmatched to any gene: 5. From germline, CDR1 is LNHDA and CDR2 SQIVND (reference sequence).

The CDR3 DNA reads as TGTGCCAGCGTTGAAGGGGTCCAGTACAATGAGCAGTTCTTC. As protein: CASVEGVQYNEQFF. V is TRBV6-1 and J is TRBJ2-1; a weak D match, TRBD1 (5 bases). Germline CDR1 is MNHNS and CDR2 is SASEGT. V shed 8 bases and J shed 4 bases, with 15 bases lying between them. CDR3 length: 14 residues.

The chain joins TRBV19 to TRBJ1-6; 7 bases match TRBD1. CDR3 length equals 14 residues. J gave up 12 bases and V 5 bases, and 10 bases lay outside the gene matches. Germline-derived CDR1 and CDR2 are LNHDA and SQIVND (reference sequence). The CDR3 region has the DNA TGTGCCAGTAGTTATGGACAGGCGGTTTTACCCCTCCACTTT. Translation: CASSYGQAVLPLHF.

V and J are TRBV11-3 and TRBJ2-1, with 7 positions matching TRBD2. V shed 0 bases, J shed 4 bases, and the junction held 3 bases outside the gene matches. This CDR3 has 15 amino acids. Germline V gene sequence: CDR1 SGHNT, CDR2 YENEEA. The DNA for the CDR3 is TGTGCCAGCAGCTTAGAGGTAGCGGGTTACAATGAGCAGTTCTTC. It is translated as CASSLEVAGYNEQFF.

The genes are TRBV2 and TRBJ1-4; 7 bases map to TRBD1. V was clipped by 5 bases and J by 9 bases; unmatched bases: 21. Germline V lookup: CDR1 SNHLY, CDR2 FYNNEI. There are 18 residues in the CDR3. CDR3 residues: CASSHQGGSPPHSKKLFF. For the CDR3, the DNA is TGTGCCAGCAGTCATCAAGGGGGCAGCCCTCCCCATAGCAAAAAACTGTTTTTT.

This chain joins TRBV29-1 and TRBJ1-1; D is possibly TRBD1 (6 bases). CDR1 is SQVTM, CDR2 ANQGSEA, per germline. The CDR3 contains 14 residues. V was pared by 0 bases and J by 1 base, with 9 bases between. The DNA of the CDR3 is TGCAGCGTTGAAGAGCCGGGGGCGAACACTGAAGCTTTCTTT. Translation: CSVEEPGANTEAFF.

The V and J genes are TRBV7-8 and TRBJ2-5, with D perhaps being TRBD1 or TRBD2 (5 bases each). The CDR3 loop spans 14 amino acids. V was cut by 2 bases and J by 1 base, with 8 bases left in between. Germline assignment: CDR1 SGHVS and CDR2 FQNEAQ. The CDR3 here is CASSLSGLQETQYF. CDR3 sequence (DNA): TGTGCCAGCAGCTTATCGGGGCTCCAAGAGACCCAGTACTTC.

The rearrangement joins TRBV5-1 to TRBJ1-1; D possibly corresponds to TRBD1 (6 bases). The CDR3 consists of 13 residues. V dropped 2 bases and J dropped 5 bases, with 10 bases sitting between them. CDR1 is SGHRS and CDR2 is YFSETQ in the germline V gene. In DNA form, the CDR3 reads TGCGCCAGCAGCTTAACAGGGTTAACTGAAGCTTTCTTT. It codes for CASSLTGLTEAFF. The whole variable domain, remainder taken from reference TRBV5-1 and TRBJ1-1, is KAGVTQTPRYLIKTRGQQVTLSCSPISGHRSVSWYQQTPGQGLQFLFEYFSETQRNKGNFPGRFSGRQFSNSRSEMNVSTLELGDSALYLCASSLTGLTEAFFGQGTRLTVV.